Described below is a single T cell receptor beta chain sequence and its context. Its antigen is unidentified. The data derive from a study of OX40 agonist ivuxolimab in advanced cancers. Findings and limits, study-wide: Antigen targets of the expanded peripheral T cells went undetermined.

The germline gives CDR1 SGHTS, CDR2 YDEGEE. With 5 bases clipped from V and 2 bases from J, the junction kept 2 bases outside the gene matches. There are 13 residues in the CDR3. Some clones are missing from TCRdb's copy, which holds only in-frame ones; the method was immunoSEQ multiplex PCR. The sample lists some 51,000 clones, over 65% seen once, with 2% to 2.5% in the top ten. This chain connects TRBV5-8 to TRBJ2-7, with 9 bases matching TRBD1. The input for sequencing was CD4+ or CD8+ T cells sorted from blood, taken in a trial of the OX40 agonist ivuxolimab. The TCR comes from an adult with an advanced solid tumor such as melanoma, head and neck, liver or kidney cancer. CDR3 in DNA: TGTGCCAGCAGACGGACAGGGGCCTACGAGCAGTACTTC. Its protein product is CASRRTGAYEQYF. The full variable domain, in which reference TRBV5-8 and TRBJ2-7 provide the parts outside the CDR3, is EAGVTQSPTHLIKTRGQQATLRCSPISGHTSVYWYQQALGLGLQFLLWYDEGEERNRGNFPPRFSGRQFPNYSSELNVNALELEDSALYLCASRRTGAYEQYFGPGTRLTVT.